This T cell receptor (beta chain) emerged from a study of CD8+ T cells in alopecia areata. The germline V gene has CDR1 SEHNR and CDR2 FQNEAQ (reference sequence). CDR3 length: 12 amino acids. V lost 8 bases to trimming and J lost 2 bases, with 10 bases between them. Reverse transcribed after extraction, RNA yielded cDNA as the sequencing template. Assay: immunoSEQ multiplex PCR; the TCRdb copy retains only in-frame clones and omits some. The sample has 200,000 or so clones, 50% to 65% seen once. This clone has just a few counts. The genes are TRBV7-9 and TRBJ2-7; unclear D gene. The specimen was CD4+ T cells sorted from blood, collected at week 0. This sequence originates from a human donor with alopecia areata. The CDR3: CASQEGAYEQYF. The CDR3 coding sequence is TGTGCCAGCCAAGAAGGTGCCTACGAGCAGTACTTC.